The 17 T cell receptor beta chains in this list originate from one sample, sequenced in a study of blood T cell repertoires in COVID-19. Generated by immunoSEQ multiplex PCR, the TCRdb table keeps only in-frame clones and is missing some. The data contain some 190,000 clones, 80% of them singletons. Sequencing was performed on PBMCs or T cells enriched from blood (not recorded which). All receptors derive from a man under 40 with acute COVID-19.

The V and J genes are TRBV6-5 and TRBJ1-6; D is uncertain. V lost 8 bases and J lost 10, with 9 bases in between. The CDR3 spans 11 residues. Germline CDR1 and CDR2: MNHEY and SVGAGI. The CDR3 loop reads CASRQHSPLHF. In DNA, the CDR3 is TGTGCCAGCCGTCAACACTCACCCCTCCACTTT.

The chain is built from TRBV7-2 and TRBJ2-7; TRBD1 agrees at 7 bases. Germline CDR1 SGHTA, CDR2 FQGNSA. The CDR3 sequence is 15 residues long. With V trimmed by 5 bases and J by 5 bases, 12 bases remained unmatched. CDR3 protein: CASSDTTGTVHEQYF. The CDR3 DNA reads as TGTGCCAGCAGCGATACTACCGGGACAGTCCACGAGCAGTACTTC.

The chain joins TRBV5-1 to TRBJ1-6; D gene unclear. V lost 0 bases and J lost 9, with 13 bases in between. The V gene's germline CDR1 is SGHRS and CDR2 YFSETQ. The CDR3 has 15 amino acids. The CDR3 loop is CASSLASGFPSPLHF. The CDR3 coding sequence is TGCGCCAGCAGCTTGGCCTCGGGATTCCCTTCACCCCTCCACTTT.

This clone was detected once. This sequence joins TRBV7-6 and TRBJ1-2; 10 bases align to TRBD1. The CDR3 consists of 15 residues. J gave up 10 bases and V 5 bases, and 13 bases lay outside the gene matches. Per the germline V gene, CDR1 is SGHVS and CDR2 is FNYEAQ. CDR3 DNA: TGTGCCAGCAGCCCAAATTGGGGGGACAGGGGCCACTACACCTTC. As protein: CASSPNWGDRGHYTF.

The chain joins TRBV18 to TRBJ2-7, with D tentatively TRBD2 (5 bases). This CDR3 contains 15 residues. Trimming took 6 bases from V and 1 from J, leaving 16 bases between them. The germline V gene has CDR1 KGHSH and CDR2 LQKENI. The CDR3 nucleotides are TGTGCCAGCTCCCCGAAGAGCACTAGGTCCTACGAGCAGTACTTC. As protein: CASSPKSTRSYEQYF.

This chain connects TRBV6-5 to TRBJ2-7; the match to TRBD1 covers 8 bases. The length of the CDR3 is 13 residues. In germline, CDR1 is MNHEY, CDR2 SVGAGI. J lost 3 bases, V lost 10 bases, and 8 bases had no gene match. In DNA, the CDR3 is TGTGCCACCGGCCGGACAGGGAACTACGAGCAGTACTTC. This codes for CATGRTGNYEQYF.

CDR3: CASSPGQGINEQFF. The CDR3 bases are TGCGCCAGCAGCCCGGGACAGGGGATTAATGAGCAGTTCTTC. The J gene is TRBJ2-1, the V gene TRBV5-1; TRBD1 matches at 10 bases. CDR3 length: 14 amino acids. V dropped 4 bases and J dropped 7; count of bases not matched to a gene: 5. Per the germline V gene, CDR1 is SGHRS and CDR2 is YFSETQ.

The rearrangement uses TRBV6-5 and TRBJ1-2; D possibly corresponds to TRBD1 (5 bases). The CDR3 runs 12 residues. The V end was cut by 0 bases, the J end by 6 bases, with 5 bases between. Looked up from germline, CDR1 is MNHEY and CDR2 is SVGAGI. CDR3 region: CASSYSQDGYTF. The CDR3 DNA sequence: TGTGCCAGCAGTTACTCACAGGATGGCTACACCTTC.

The rearrangement uses TRBV5-6 and TRBJ1-2; D possibly corresponds to TRBD1 (5 bases). The CDR3 loop spans 15 amino acids. Trimming removed 0 bases from V and 6 bases from J, with 15 bases in between. Germline CDR1 reads SGHDT; CDR2 reads YYEEEE. The CDR3 loop reads CASSLGMTAYDGYTF. The CDR3, as DNA: TGTGCCAGCAGCTTGGGTATGACAGCCTATGATGGCTACACCTTC.

This sequence joins TRBV29-1 and TRBJ2-7, with D perhaps TRBD1 (5 bases). Germline lookup yields CDR1 SQVTM and CDR2 ANQGSEA. Trimming removed 7 bases at V and 4 bases at J, with 11 bases between. This CDR3 comprises 11 residues. The CDR3 spells CSGQGRYEQYF. The CDR3 DNA is TGCAGCGGGCAGGGAAGGTACGAGCAGTACTTC.

In this sample, this clone turned up a few times. This sequence joins TRBV27 and TRBJ1-6; tentative D call: TRBD1 (6 bases). The CDR3 runs to 14 residues. V lost 6 bases and J 0 bases, leaving 6 bases between the germline ends. Germline loops: CDR1 MNHEY, CDR2 SMNVEV (reference sequence). CDR3 sequence reads: CASRDSSYNSPLHF. CDR3 nucleotide sequence: TGTGCCAGCAGGGACAGCTCCTATAATTCACCCCTCCACTTT.

The gene calls are TRBV9 and TRBJ2-3; 7 nucleotides line up with TRBD2. The CDR3 runs to 14 residues. Germline-derived CDR1 and CDR2 are SGDLS and YYNGEE. The J segment lost 4 bases and the V segment lost 0 bases, leaving 2 bases of the junction unmatched. The DNA of the CDR3 is TGTGCCAGCAGCGTAGGACTAGCATCAGATACGCAGTATTTT. Translating gives CASSVGLASDTQYF.

In the case of this clone: The identical CDR3 is also encoded by other nucleotide sequences in the sample. The chain has TRBV18 and TRBJ1-5, with a tentative D call TRBD1 (6 bases). V lost 2 bases to trimming and J lost 4 bases, with 6 bases between them. CDR1 KGHSH and CDR2 LQKENI come from the germline V gene. This CDR3 spans 13 amino acids. The CDR3: CASSPTGNQPQHF. DNA of the CDR3: TGTGCCAGCTCACCAACAGGGAATCAGCCCCAGCATTTT.

The rearrangement uses TRBV27 and TRBJ2-1; D remains ambiguous. This CDR3 is 12 amino acids long. V was pared by 3 bases and J by 9 bases, with 9 bases between. CDR1 MNHEY and CDR2 SMNVEV come from the germline V gene (reference sequence). CDR3 sequence reads: CASSFLGAEQFF. The CDR3 DNA is TGTGCCAGCAGTTTCCTAGGAGCTGAGCAGTTCTTC.

V and J are TRBV5-6 and TRBJ1-1, with D possibly matching TRBD1 (5 bases). The CDR3 length is 17 residues. Germline CDR1 reads SGHDT; CDR2 reads YYEEEE. V was cut by 1 base and J by 2 bases, with 18 bases left in between. This CDR3 is CASSLFFIGGVNTEAFF. The CDR3 nucleotides read TGTGCCAGCAGCTTGTTTTTTATCGGGGGGGTCAACACTGAAGCTTTCTTT.

V is TRBV7-6 and J is TRBJ2-3, with 8 bases matching TRBD2. The CDR3 consists of 17 residues. CDR1 SGHVS and CDR2 FNYEAQ come from the germline V gene. The V gene end was trimmed by 4 bases and the J gene end by 2 bases; junction bases not matched to a gene: 11. The CDR3 protein is CASSYLPSGGNTDTQYF. Written as DNA, the CDR3 is TGTGCCAGCAGCTACCTCCCCAGCGGGGGAAACACAGATACGCAGTATTTT.

The chain links TRBV14 to TRBJ2-3, with 9 positions matching TRBD1. After removal of 4 bases from V and 3 bases from J, the junction contained 11 bases not matched to a gene. The CDR3 consists of 17 residues. Germline loops: CDR1 SGHDN, CDR2 FVKESK. CDR3 region: CASSRTPGTGRTDTQYF. DNA for the CDR3: TGTGCCAGCAGCCGAACGCCGGGGACAGGGAGAACAGATACGCAGTATTTT.